The 8 T cell receptor beta chains listed next were all sequenced from one sample in a study of blood T cell repertoires in COVID-19. Generated by immunoSEQ multiplex PCR, the TCRdb table keeps only in-frame clones and is missing some. The table has about 300,000 clones, more than 75% seen once. The sequencing sample was made of PBMCs or T cells enriched from blood (not recorded which). The receptors come from a man aged 25-40 years who had recovered from COVID-19.

The rearrangement links TRBV10-1 to TRBJ2-2; tentative D call: TRBD2 (5 bases). Trimming took off 6 bases at V and 2 bases at J, with 22 bases between the two ends. The CDR3 totals 18 residues. Germline values: CDR1 WNHNN, CDR2 SYGVQD (reference sequence). CDR3 in DNA: TGCGCCAGCAGAGACAATATGGGTGGGAGCCGAAACACCGGGGAGCTGTTTTTT. It yields the protein CASRDNMGGSRNTGELFF.

The V call is TRBV11-2, the J call TRBJ2-3; D might be TRBD2 (6 bases). Germline CDR1 is SGHAT and CDR2 is FQNNGV. The CDR3 sequence is 12 residues long. V was trimmed by 4 bases and J by 4 bases, leaving 6 bases between them. The CDR3, as DNA: TGTGCCAGCAGCTGGGGGGCAGATACGCAGTATTTT. Its protein is CASSWGADTQYF.

V is TRBV25-1 and J is TRBJ1-1; perhaps TRBD1 as D (5 bases). The CDR3 is made up of 13 amino acids. Trimming left V 3 bases short and J 2 bases short, with 7 bases between. From germline, CDR1 is MGHDK and CDR2 SYGVNS. The CDR3 coding sequence is TGTGCCAGCAGTGAGACAGTAAACACTGAAGCTTTCTTT. It specifies CASSETVNTEAFF.

The V gene is TRBV21-1, the J gene TRBJ1-6. TRBV21-1 is tagged as a pseudogene. The CDR3 contains 17 residues. The CDR3 coding sequence is TGTGCCAGCAGCAATGGCCCTGAAAGAGGGCCTTGGTCACCCCTCCACTTT. Translating it yields CASSNGPERGPWSPLHF.

The chain links TRBV3-1 (or the pseudogene TRBV3-2) to TRBJ2-3; a possible D gene is TRBD1 (5 bases). This CDR3 is built from 16 residues. CDR1 and CDR2 (germline): LGHDT, YNNKEL (reference sequence). V lost 0 bases and J 0 bases, leaving 10 bases between the germline ends. CDR3: CASSQDGRASTDTQYF. In nucleotides, the CDR3 is TGTGCCAGCAGCCAAGACGGCAGGGCTAGCACAGATACGCAGTATTTT.

The gene calls are TRBV19 and TRBJ2-2; 8 bases agree with TRBD1. Germline-derived CDR1 and CDR2 are LNHDA and SQIVND (reference sequence). The CDR3 is 15 residues long. Trimming cost V 10 bases and J 1 base; bases outside gene matches: 8. CDR3 DNA sequence: TGTGCCACCTCTCGGGGGACAGGGAACACCGGGGAGCTGTTTTTT. Translation: CATSRGTGNTGELFF.

The chain couples TRBV6-5 to TRBJ1-5; 9 bases are shared with TRBD1. The CDR3 length is 15 residues. Germline assignment: CDR1 MNHEY and CDR2 SVGAGI. Trimming cost V 7 bases and J 3 bases; bases outside gene matches: 7. The CDR3 spells CASTYDRGANQPQHF. In nucleotides, the CDR3 is TGTGCCAGCACGTACGACAGGGGGGCCAATCAGCCCCAGCATTTT.

The chain joins TRBV30 to TRBJ2-2, with 8 bases aligning to TRBD1. From germline, CDR1 is GTSNPN and CDR2 SVGIG (reference sequence). CDR3 length: 18 amino acids. The V segment lost 0 bases and the J segment 3 bases; nucleotides outside the gene matches: 12. The chain's CDR3 is CAWSVRAGGLLYTGELFF. DNA of the CDR3: TGTGCCTGGAGTGTACGGGCAGGGGGCCTCCTTTACACCGGGGAGCTGTTTTTT.